The clone carrying this TCR beta chain appeared a single time. Its antigen remains unidentified. The assay was immunoSEQ multiplex PCR, and TCRdb's table has in-frame clones only and misses some. This table holds roughly 110,000 clones, approximately 88% found once. These data originate in a study of graft-versus-host responses after intestinal transplantation. As for the study in general: Recipients had multivisceral, liver-intestinal, or isolated intestinal transplants. Each recipient received anti-thymocyte globulin induction, then tacrolimus and steroids for 2 to 4 years.

Overall study results and limits: Allograft graft-versus-host to host-versus-graft clonal ratios ran high in patients with graft-donor T cell macrochimerism. The study associated peak circulating GvH clone levels with early post-transplant HvG declines.

Germline values: CDR1 MNHNS, CDR2 SASEGT. Between the trimmed V and J ends, which lost 5 bases and 5 bases, there was a span of 6 bases. The CDR3 has 11 residues. The sequencing used unstimulated CD4+ T cells sorted from spleen or lymph node cells, collected before transplant. V and J are TRBV6-1 and TRBJ1-1, with no clear D. This sequence originates from a human donor who was the organ donor for an intestinal transplant. CDR3 in DNA: TGTGCCAGCAGTCCTCGTACTGAAGCTTTCTTT. Protein: CASSPRTEAFF.